These 25 T cell receptor beta chains came from one sample sequenced in a study of human T cells and chemical hapten exposure. TCRdb independently ran MiXCR on the RACE reads; one entry per CDR3 protein. Among tens of thousands of distinct CDR3 sequences listed, just under 9% were seen once. Time point denoted: healthy volunteer bleed at 2 weeks. The total RNA was obtained from whole blood that was not fractionated. The sample consisted of whole blood. The receptor set was obtained from a female donor in good health. Some clones in this sample may be carry-over from other donors' samples.

This clonotype occurred a few times. The gene calls are TRBV6-5 and TRBJ2-7, with D possibly TRBD1 on 5 matching bases. V dropped 2 bases and J dropped 2 bases, with 10 bases sitting between them. CDR1 MNHEY and CDR2 SVGAGI come from the germline V gene. The CDR3 has 14 amino acids. CDR3 in amino acids: CASSYEQAAYEQYF. In DNA, the CDR3 is TGTGCCAGCAGTTACGAACAGGCTGCCTACGAGCAGTACTTC.

This clonotype was recorded at least ten times. This rearrangement joins TRBV9 to TRBJ1-1, with D unresolved. With 0 bases removed from V and 0 bases from J, the gap between germline ends came to 6 bases. Germline CDR1 is SGDLS and CDR2 is YYNGEE. CDR3 length: 14 amino acids. The CDR3 protein is CASSVGGMNTEAFF. CDR3 in DNA: TGTGCCAGCAGCGTAGGGGGTATGAACACTGAAGCTTTCTTT.

This clonotype was recorded at least ten times. CDR3 in amino acids: CASSFFTGGELFF. CDR3 DNA: TGTGCCAGCAGTTTCTTCACAGGCGGGGAGCTGTTTTTT. The V call is TRBV28, the J call TRBJ2-2; D perhaps matches TRBD1 (5 bases). The CDR3 loop spans 13 amino acids. Germline V gene lookup returns CDR1 MDHEN and CDR2 SYDVKM. With 3 bases removed from V and 7 bases from J, the gap between germline ends came to 9 bases.

In its sample, this clonotype was seen many times. J is TRBJ1-1 and V is TRBV11-3, with D possibly being TRBD1 (5 bases). CDR3 length: 13 residues. The V end was cut by 1 base, the J end by 4 bases, with 7 bases between. CDR1 is SGHNT, CDR2 YENEEA, per germline. The chain's CDR3 is CASSLAGTTEAFF. DNA of the CDR3: TGTGCCAGCAGCTTAGCAGGGACCACTGAAGCTTTCTTT.

This clonotype was seen only a few times. The chain links TRBV7-9 to TRBJ2-7, with D perhaps matching TRBD1 or TRBD2 (5 bases each). Germline-derived CDR1 and CDR2 are SEHNR and FQNEAQ (reference sequence). The V end was cut by 2 bases, the J end by 2 bases, with 16 bases between. CDR3 length: 16 amino acids. CDR3 sequence reads: CASSLTGRDGAYEQYF. The CDR3, as DNA: TGTGCCAGCAGCTTAACTGGCCGGGACGGCGCCTACGAGCAGTACTTC.

The chain recombines TRBV12-3 or TRBV12-4 with TRBJ2-1; the D gene is possibly TRBD2 (5 bases). V was cut by 6 bases and J by 5 bases, with 17 bases left in between. CDR3 length: 15 amino acids. This CDR3 reads CASSKRRTRDNEQFF. The CDR3, as DNA: TGTGCCAGCAGCAAGCGACGGACTCGGGACAATGAGCAGTTCTTC.

There are many counts of this clonotype. The chain combines TRBV2 with TRBJ2-7; 8 bases are a match to TRBD1. Germline loops: CDR1 SNHLY, CDR2 FYNNEI. With 9 bases clipped from V and 3 bases from J, the junction kept 7 bases outside the gene matches. The CDR3 length is 13 residues. The CDR3 protein is CASEDRANYEQYF. The CDR3 DNA reads TGTGCCAGTGAGGACAGGGCCAACTACGAGCAGTACTTC.

In this sample, this clonotype turned up many times. The chain carries TRBV29-1 and TRBJ2-6; D perhaps matches TRBD2 (5 bases). The germline CDR1 and CDR2 sequences are SQVTM and ANQGSEA. Between the trimmed V and J ends, which lost 7 bases and 0 bases, there was a span of 7 bases. The CDR3 length is 13 residues. CDR3 sequence (DNA): TGCAGCGGACGGGACTCTGGGGCCAACGTCCTGACTTTC. Its translation: CSGRDSGANVLTF.

A few counts support this clonotype. The rearrangement links TRBV5-6 to TRBJ1-2; D is unclear. Trimming left V 2 bases short and J 7 bases short, with 15 bases between. The length of the CDR3 is 14 residues. Germline V lookup: CDR1 SGHDT, CDR2 YYEEEE. The CDR3 protein is CASSFPRETFGYTF. CDR3 in DNA: TGTGCCAGCAGCTTCCCGAGAGAAACCTTTGGCTACACCTTC.

This clonotype has more than one count but fewer than ten. The rearrangement joins TRBV11-1 to TRBJ2-1, with a possible D match to TRBD1 (6 bases). The CDR3 consists of 15 residues. The germline CDR1 and CDR2 sequences are SGHAT and FQDESV (reference sequence). V was pared by 1 base and J by 6 bases, with 13 bases between. In DNA form, the CDR3 reads TGTGCCAGCAGCTTAGGCAGGGGAAGACGCAATGAGCAGTTCTTC. Protein sequence: CASSLGRGRRNEQFF.

This clonotype was counted a few times. The chain employs TRBV7-2 and TRBJ2-1; TRBD2 might be the D (6 bases). Between the trimmed V and J ends, which lost 0 bases and 4 bases, there was a span of 22 bases. Germline values: CDR1 SGHTA, CDR2 FQGNSA. This CDR3 has 19 amino acids. The chain's CDR3 is CASSLAVADAFKGYNEQFF. The CDR3 bases are TGTGCCAGCAGCTTAGCCGTAGCGGACGCTTTCAAGGGGTACAATGAGCAGTTCTTC.

The chain recombines TRBV6-2 or TRBV6-3 with TRBJ2-1; TRBD2 is a possible D gene (6 bases). Trimming removed 5 bases at V and 2 bases at J, with 13 bases between. Per germline, CDR1 MNHEY and CDR2 SVGEGT. This CDR3 region has 15 residues. The CDR3 DNA follows: TGTGCCAGCAGTGGTCCGGGGGTTCCCTACAATGAGCAGTTCTTC. The encoded protein is CASSGPGVPYNEQFF.

This clonotype was counted only a few times. The chain is built from TRBV3-1 and TRBJ1-1; 8 bases are a match to TRBD1. V was clipped by 9 bases and J by 2 bases; unmatched bases: 8. This CDR3 has 14 residues. Germline V lookup: CDR1 LGHDT, CDR2 YNNKEL (reference sequence). CDR3 nucleotide sequence: TGTGCCAGTCGAAACAGGGGGAGTAACACTGAAGCTTTCTTT. The encoded protein is CASRNRGSNTEAFF.

This clonotype appeared a few times. CDR3 sequence: CASSDFGRGEKLFF. CDR3 nucleotide sequence: TGTGCCAGCAGTGATTTCGGCAGAGGGGAAAAACTGTTTTTT. The chain links TRBV6-1 to TRBJ1-4; D is uncertain. CDR3 size: 14 residues. From germline, CDR1 is MNHNS and CDR2 SASEGT. V gave up 3 bases and J gave up 8 bases, with 13 bases separating them.

This clonotype showed up just a few times. This chain uses TRBV3-1 with TRBJ1-1, with TRBD1 as a possible D gene (5 bases). The germline V and J ends were trimmed by 4 bases and 1 base, with 10 bases remaining between them. The germline gives CDR1 LGHDT, CDR2 YNNKEL (reference sequence). The CDR3 consists of 14 residues. CDR3 bases: TGTGCCAGCAGCCCGGGACTTCCGAACACTGAAGCTTTCTTT. Translating it yields CASSPGLPNTEAFF.

The chain couples TRBV6-1 to TRBJ1-5, with 8 bases that match TRBD1. V lost 7 bases and J lost 2; bases outside the gene matches: 10. The length of the CDR3 is 16 residues. The germline gives CDR1 MNHNS, CDR2 SASEGT. This chain's CDR3 is CASTEKTGVGNQPQHF. The CDR3 region has the DNA TGTGCCAGCACCGAAAAGACAGGGGTCGGCAATCAGCCCCAGCATTTT.

This clonotype appeared many times. CDR3 in DNA: TGCAGTGCCCCCCCGGGACTAGCGGGAGGCCATGGAGAGCAGTACTTC. Translating it yields CSAPPGLAGGHGEQYF. The chain is built from TRBV20-1 and TRBJ2-7; 15 nucleotides line up with TRBD2. Germline CDR1 reads DFQATT; CDR2 reads SNEGSKA (reference sequence). This CDR3 has 16 residues. The J segment lost 7 bases and the V segment lost 6 bases, leaving 13 bases of the junction unmatched.

The genes are TRBV5-1 and TRBJ2-5, with D unclear. V lost 3 bases and J lost 4, with 7 bases in between. Germline CDR1 and CDR2: SGHRS and YFSETQ. The CDR3 totals 12 residues. The CDR3 sequence: CASSWVGETQYF. The CDR3 DNA is TGCGCCAGCAGCTGGGTTGGAGAGACCCAGTACTTC.

J is TRBJ2-2 and V is TRBV6-2 or TRBV6-3; D tentatively reads TRBD1 or TRBD2 (5 bases each). This CDR3 has 13 amino acids. Between the trimmed V and J ends, which lost 6 bases and 4 bases, there was a span of 9 bases. Germline CDR1 MNHEY, CDR2 SVGEGT. The CDR3 DNA reads as TGTGCCAGCAGCCGGGACCTCACCGGGGAGCTGTTTTTT. It codes for CASSRDLTGELFF.

J is TRBJ2-7 and V is TRBV2, with TRBD1 as a possible D gene (6 bases). Germline assignment: CDR1 SNHLY and CDR2 FYNNEI. The CDR3 has 18 amino acids. Deletions cut 4 bases from V and 2 bases from J, with 24 bases between. CDR3 in DNA: TGTGCCAGCAGTGGGTTCTCCACCGGACAGATCCACACCTACGAGCAGTACTTC. This translates into CASSGFSTGQIHTYEQYF.

This clonotype has more than one count but fewer than ten. The chain uses TRBV20-1 and TRBJ2-3; D might be TRBD1 or TRBD2, each matching 6 bases. V was clipped by 1 base and J by 3 bases, with 11 bases between them. CDR1 DFQATT and CDR2 SNEGSKA come from the germline V gene (reference sequence). CDR3 size: 14 residues. The CDR3 here is CSARGGARTDTQYF. The CDR3 nucleotides are TGCAGTGCTAGAGGGGGGGCGCGGACAGATACGCAGTATTTT.

The chain has TRBV28 and TRBJ2-1; D tentatively fits TRBD1 or TRBD2 (5 bases each). V shed 2 bases and J shed 10 bases, with 9 bases lying between them. Germline CDR1 and CDR2: MDHEN and SYDVKM. The CDR3 length is 12 residues. The CDR3 coding sequence is TGTGCCAGCAGTTTAAGAGGGGTAGAGCAGTTCTTC. Amino acids: CASSLRGVEQFF.

Concerning this clonotype itself: It may be a read error: a sequence one base away is much more abundant. The chain couples TRBV5-1 to TRBJ2-6, with a tentative D call TRBD1 (5 bases). Germline V lookup: CDR1 SGHRS, CDR2 YFSETQ. CDR3 length: 14 amino acids. The CDR3 region is CASSSSSGANVLIF. The CDR3 coding sequence is TGCGCCAGCAGCTCCAGCTCTGGGGCCAACGTCCTGATTTTC.

The chain recombines TRBV7-2 with TRBJ2-7; D is undetermined. Looked up from germline, CDR1 is SGHTA and CDR2 is FQGNSA. The ends were cut back, 4 bases at V and 2 bases at J, with 12 bases in the middle. The CDR3 sequence is 14 residues long. The CDR3 DNA follows: TGTGCCAGCAGCTCAGAGGCCCCTCCCTACGAGCAGTACTTC. Its translation: CASSSEAPPYEQYF.

The chain recombines TRBV5-1 with TRBJ2-5; no clear D gene. The CDR3 has 14 amino acids. CDR1 SGHRS and CDR2 YFSETQ come from the germline V gene. The V gene lost 0 bases and the J gene lost 2 bases, with 8 bases spanning the gap. In DNA form, the CDR3 reads TGCGCCAGCAGCTTGGCCGGCAGGCAAGAGACCCAGTACTTC. It codes for CASSLAGRQETQYF.